This T cell receptor (beta chain) was observed in a study of cytomegalovirus exposure and HLA in healthy donors. With 60 Vbeta and 13 Jbeta primers, the PCR was carried out. Sequenced by immunoSEQ multiplex PCR; TCRdb stores in-frame clones only, minus some. Here the sample spans some 180,000 clones, around 83% being singletons. There were likely unrecorded immune exposures, though donors were nominally healthy when sampled. There are 12 residues in the CDR3. V was pared by 0 bases and J by 3 bases, with 6 bases between. Germline V gene data show CDR1 as GTSNPN and CDR2 as SVGIG (reference sequence). Sequences were obtained from PBMCs. The chain joins TRBV30 to TRBJ2-7, with no clear D. The TCR comes from a girl aged 2-10 years in good health and CMV-seropositive. CDR3 amino acids: CAWSVNSYEQYF. The CDR3 DNA follows: TGTGCCTGGAGTGTAAACAGCTACGAGCAGTACTTC.